The rows below give T cell receptor beta chains drawn from one sample of a study of blood T cell repertoires in COVID-19. Sequencing used immunoSEQ multiplex PCR; TCRdb keeps in-frame clones, though not all of them. The data hold tens of thousands of clones, with around 89% observed a single time. Material: peripheral blood. The source is a man aged 60 to 69 with acute or convalescent COVID-19. The CDR3 runs from the conserved cysteine through the conserved F or W. D genes are given only for firm matches. Only some rows state a clone size, as once, few, many or a class for expanded clones.

D gene	clone size	V gene	J gene	CDR3 DNA	CDR3 protein
TRBD1	-	TRBV10-3	TRBJ2-7	TGTGCCGCGACGGCCCAGGGGGCTGCCGAGCAGTACTTC	CAATAQGAAEQYF
-	-	TRBV10-3	TRBJ2-4	TGTGCCATCAACGAAGGGGGGGGCTACGGCATTCAGTACTTC	CAINEGGGYGIQYF
TRBD1	-	TRBV5-1	TRBJ2-7	TGCGCCAGCAGCCCAATCCCAGGGGGAACCTACGAGCAGTACTTC	CASSPIPGGTYEQYF
-	-	TRBV7-2	TRBJ1-2	TGTGCCAGCAGCCTTTCGAACTATGGCTACACCTTC	CASSLSNYGYTF
TRBD2	-	TRBV7-2	TRBJ2-1	TGTGCCAGCAGCTTGGGGGGGACTTCTAAGGAGCAGTTCTTC	CASSLGGTSKEQFF
TRBD1	-	TRBV7-7	TRBJ2-2	TGTGCCAGCAGCTCATTACCCGGGACAGGTAACACCGGGGAGCTGTTTTTT	CASSSLPGTGNTGELFF
TRBD1	-	TRBV3-1/TRBV3-2	TRBJ1-6	TGTGCCAGCAGCCAAAACCATCCGGGACAGGGAATTGTAACGAATAATTCACCCCTCCACTTT	CASSQNHPGQGIVTNNSPLHF
TRBD2	-	TRBV18	TRBJ2-1	TGTGCCAGCTCACCAGTCGGACTAGTAGGGTACAATGAGCAGTTCTTC	CASSPVGLVGYNEQFF
TRBD1	-	TRBV5-1	TRBJ2-3	TGCGCCAGCAGTTCCGACAGGGGGCCAGATACGCAGTATTTT	CASSSDRGPDTQYF
-	-	TRBV19	TRBJ2-2	TGTGCCAGTGGGGACATCAACACCGGGGAGCTGTTTTTT	CASGDINTGELFF
TRBD1	-	TRBV18	TRBJ2-7	TGTGCCAGCTCACCATCCGGACAGGGTCCCGAGCAGTACTTC	CASSPSGQGPEQYF
-	-	TRBV3-1/TRBV3-2	TRBJ1-4	TGTGCCAGCAGCCGGTCCGGGAGGGCGGGCAGTGAAAAACTGTTTTTT	CASSRSGRAGSEKLFF
-	-	TRBV19	TRBJ1-5	TGTGCCAGCGAGAGAAATTCAGTTCCGGGAAATCAGCCCCAGCATTTT	CASERNSVPGNQPQHF
-	once	TRBV9	TRBJ1-6	TGTGCCAGCAGCCTAGGGGGGGGGCGTTCACCCCTCCACTTT	CASSLGGGRSPLHF
TRBD2	-	TRBV4-1	TRBJ2-1	TGCGCCAGCAGCCAGGGACTAGCTAGGAAGACATACAATGAGCAGTTCTTC	CASSQGLARKTYNEQFF
-	-	TRBV5-1	TRBJ2-3	TGCGCCAGCACAATGACTGGGAGCACAGATACGCAGTATTTT	CASTMTGSTDTQYF
-	-	TRBV5-1	TRBJ1-1	TGCGCCAGCAGCTTGGACTCCCCGAACACTGAAGCTTTCTTT	CASSLDSPNTEAFF
-	-	TRBV5-6	TRBJ1-1	TGTGCCAGCAGCTTGGACCCAGAGGGATACACTGAAGCTTTCTTT	CASSLDPEGYTEAFF
TRBD1	-	TRBV9	TRBJ2-7	TGTGCCAGCAGCGGGACAGGGGGGCGCTACGAGCAGTACTTC	CASSGTGGRYEQYF
-	few	TRBV20-1	TRBJ2-4	TGCAGTGCTAGGTATATCGACATTCAGTACTTC	CSARYIDIQYF
-	-	TRBV6-5	TRBJ2-7	TGTGCCAGCAGTTTCCGAGGGGGGGCGCAAAGCGAGCAGTACTTC	CASSFRGGAQSEQYF
-	-	TRBV6-1	TRBJ2-3	TGTGCCAGCAGTGAAGCGCAGGGTTTTTATGCAGATACGCAGTATTTT	CASSEAQGFYADTQYF
-	-	TRBV5-1	TRBJ2-3	TGCGCCAGCAGCCCTGGGACTTCTACAGATACGCAGTATTTT	CASSPGTSTDTQYF
-	-	TRBV5-4	TRBJ1-4	TGTGCCAGCAGCATAGGACAGCTAACAACTAATGAAAAACTGTTTTTT	CASSIGQLTTNEKLFF
TRBD1	-	TRBV6-4	TRBJ1-2	TGTGCCAGCAGTGAGATGGGACAGGGAGTCTCTGGCTACACCTTC	CASSEMGQGVSGYTF
TRBD1	-	TRBV19	TRBJ1-2	TGTGCCAGTAGTATCGGGACAGGGAATAACTATGGCTACACCTTC	CASSIGTGNNYGYTF
TRBD2	-	TRBV6-5	TRBJ2-7	TGTGCCAGCAGAAGGACTAGCGGGGGGGCCCTCGAGCAGTACTTC	CASRRTSGGALEQYF
TRBD1	-	TRBV3-1/TRBV3-2	TRBJ1-3	TGTGCCAGCAGTGGGGACAGGGCTGGAAACACCATATATTTT	CASSGDRAGNTIYF